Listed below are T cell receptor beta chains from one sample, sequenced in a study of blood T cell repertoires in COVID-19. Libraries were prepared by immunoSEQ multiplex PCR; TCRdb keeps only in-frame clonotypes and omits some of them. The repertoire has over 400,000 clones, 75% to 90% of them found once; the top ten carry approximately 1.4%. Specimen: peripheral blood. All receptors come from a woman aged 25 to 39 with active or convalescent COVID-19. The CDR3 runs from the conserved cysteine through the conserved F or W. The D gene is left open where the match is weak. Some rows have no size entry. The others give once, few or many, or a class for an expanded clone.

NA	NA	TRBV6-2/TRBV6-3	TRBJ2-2	TGTGCCAGCAGTTCGCGAGGGATCACCGGGGAGCTGTTTTTT	CASSSRGITGELFF
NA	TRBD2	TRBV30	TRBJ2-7	TGTGCCTGGAGTAAAAGAGTGCTAGCGGGAACCTACGAGCAGTACTTC	CAWSKRVLAGTYEQYF
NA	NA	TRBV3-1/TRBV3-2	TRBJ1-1	TGTGCCAGCAGCCAAGGTTACAGTCTCATGAACACTGAAGCTTTCTTT	CASSQGYSLMNTEAFF
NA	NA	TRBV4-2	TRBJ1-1	TGTGCCAGCAGCCAAGAAGTCAGGAACACTGAAGCTTTCTTT	CASSQEVRNTEAFF
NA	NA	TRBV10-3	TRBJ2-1	TGTGCCATCAGTGAGGAGACTAGTTACGGCTCCTACAATGAGCAGTTCTTC	CAISEETSYGSYNEQFF
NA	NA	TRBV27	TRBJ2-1	TGTGCCAGCAGGCCCCCGGGACTCTACTCCTACAATGAGCAGTTCTTC	CASRPPGLYSYNEQFF
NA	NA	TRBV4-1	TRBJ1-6	TGCGCCAGCAGCCAAGGGACATCAAATTCACCCCTCCACTTT	CASSQGTSNSPLHF
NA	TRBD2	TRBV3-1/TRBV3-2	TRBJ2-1	TGTGCCAGCAGCCCAAGGGAGGCGGGAGAAACCTACAATGAGCAGTTCTTC	CASSPREAGETYNEQFF
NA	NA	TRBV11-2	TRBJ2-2	TGTGCCAGCAGCTTAGTTAGCGCCGGGGAGCTGTTTTTT	CASSLVSAGELFF
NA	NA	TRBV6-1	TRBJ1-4	TGTGCCAGCAGTGATCAGGGCTTTGAAAAACTGTTTTTT	CASSDQGFEKLFF
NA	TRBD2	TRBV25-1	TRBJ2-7	TGTGCCAGCAGTGATAGACTAGCGGGAGCGGGAGTCTACGAGCAGTACTTC	CASSDRLAGAGVYEQYF
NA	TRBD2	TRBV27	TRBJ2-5	TGTGCCAGCAGCCTTCTAGCGGGGGGAATGGAGACCCAGTACTTC	CASSLLAGGMETQYF
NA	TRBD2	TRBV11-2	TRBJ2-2	TGTGCCAGCAGCTTATCACTAGCGGGGGTCCTCACCGGGGAGCTGTTTTTT	CASSLSLAGVLTGELFF
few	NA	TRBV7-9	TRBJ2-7	TGTGCCAGCAGCCTAGGGAGGGACAGGACCTACGAGCAGTACTTC	CASSLGRDRTYEQYF
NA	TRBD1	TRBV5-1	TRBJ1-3	TGCGCCAGCAGCTTGGGGGACAGTTATAACACCATATATTTT	CASSLGDSYNTIYF
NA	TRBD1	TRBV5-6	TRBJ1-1	TGTGCCAGCAGCCCGGAGACAGGGGTCACTGAAGCTTTCTTT	CASSPETGVTEAFF
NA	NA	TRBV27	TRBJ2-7	TGTGCCAGCAGTTTATCGGGGGCCGGGAGCGGGGAGTCCTACGAGCAGTACTTC	CASSLSGAGSGESYEQYF
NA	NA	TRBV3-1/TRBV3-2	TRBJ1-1	TGTGCCAGCAGCCATCCCCCGGGGAGTATGAACACTGAAGCTTTCTTT	CASSHPPGSMNTEAFF
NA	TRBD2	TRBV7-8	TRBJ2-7	TGTGCCAGCAGCATGGGTGAGCGGGGGTACTCCTACGAGCAGTACTTC	CASSMGERGYSYEQYF
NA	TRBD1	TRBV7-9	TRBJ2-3	TGTGCCAGCAGCTCCGGGACAGGGGCCACAGATACGCAGTATTTT	CASSSGTGATDTQYF
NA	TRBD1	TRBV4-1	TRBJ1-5	TGCGCCAGCAGCCAAGTTGGACAGGGTTCCAATCAGCCCCAGCATTTT	CASSQVGQGSNQPQHF
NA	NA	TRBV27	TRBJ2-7	TGTGCCAGCAAGGACAGTCTTACGCGATGGCAGTACTTC	CASKDSLTRWQYF
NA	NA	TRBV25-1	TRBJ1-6	TGTGCCAGCAGTGAATATGGCGCAGGGGCCAATTCACCCCTCCACTTT	CASSEYGAGANSPLHF
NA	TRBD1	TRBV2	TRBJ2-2	TGTGCCAGCAGGGATGGACAGGGGATGAACACCGGGGAGCTGTTTTTT	CASRDGQGMNTGELFF
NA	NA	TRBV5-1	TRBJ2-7	TGCGCCAGCAGCGGTGGAGGGGGCGCCTCCTACGAGCAGTACTTC	CASSGGGGASYEQYF